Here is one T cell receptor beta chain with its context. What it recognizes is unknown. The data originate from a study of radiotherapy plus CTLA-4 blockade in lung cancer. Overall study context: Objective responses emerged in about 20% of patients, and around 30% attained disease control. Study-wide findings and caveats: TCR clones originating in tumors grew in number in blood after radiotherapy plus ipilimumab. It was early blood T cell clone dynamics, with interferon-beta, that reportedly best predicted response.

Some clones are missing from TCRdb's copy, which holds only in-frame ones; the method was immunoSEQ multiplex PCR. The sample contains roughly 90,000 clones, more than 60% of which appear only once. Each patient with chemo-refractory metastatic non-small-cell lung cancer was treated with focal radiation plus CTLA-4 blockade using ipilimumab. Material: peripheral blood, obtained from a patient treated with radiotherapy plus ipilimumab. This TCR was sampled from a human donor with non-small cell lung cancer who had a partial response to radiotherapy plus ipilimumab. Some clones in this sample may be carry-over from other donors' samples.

CDR3 protein: CASSLRIMNTEAFF. The CDR3, as DNA: TGTGCCAGCAGTTTGCGGATTATGAACACTGAAGCTTTCTTT. The chain combines TRBV28 with TRBJ1-1; D ambiguous. The CDR3 sequence is 14 residues long. Germline CDR1 reads MDHEN; CDR2 reads SYDVKM. Trimming removed 3 bases at V and 0 bases at J, with 8 bases between.